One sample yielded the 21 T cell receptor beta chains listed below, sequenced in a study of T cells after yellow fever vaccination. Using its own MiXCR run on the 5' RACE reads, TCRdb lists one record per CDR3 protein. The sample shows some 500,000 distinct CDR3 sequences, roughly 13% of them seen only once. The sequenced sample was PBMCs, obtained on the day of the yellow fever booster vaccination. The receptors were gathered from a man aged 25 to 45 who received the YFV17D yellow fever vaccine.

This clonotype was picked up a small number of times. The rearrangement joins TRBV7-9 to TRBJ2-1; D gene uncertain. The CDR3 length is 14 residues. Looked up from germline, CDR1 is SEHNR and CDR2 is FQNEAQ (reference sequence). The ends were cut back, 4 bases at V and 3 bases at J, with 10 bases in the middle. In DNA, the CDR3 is TGTGCCAGCAGCTCCGGGTCAAACTACAATGAGCAGTTCTTC. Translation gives CASSSGSNYNEQFF.

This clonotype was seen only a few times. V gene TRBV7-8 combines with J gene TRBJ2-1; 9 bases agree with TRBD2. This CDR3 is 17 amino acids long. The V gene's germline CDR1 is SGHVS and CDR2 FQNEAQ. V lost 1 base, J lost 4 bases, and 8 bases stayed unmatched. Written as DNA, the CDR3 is TGTGCCAGCAGCTTAGGCTGGGCTAGCGGGAAATACAATGAGCAGTTCTTC. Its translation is CASSLGWASGKYNEQFF.

In nucleotides, the CDR3 is TGCAGTGCTAGCAGACAGGGGGTTACCAATTCACCCCTCCACTTT. Amino acids: CSASRQGVTNSPLHF. The chain couples TRBV20-1 to TRBJ1-6, with 9 bases identical to TRBD1. The germline V gene encodes CDR1 DFQATT and CDR2 SNEGSKA (reference sequence). The V gene end was trimmed by 3 bases and the J gene end by 7 bases; junction bases not matched to a gene: 7. This CDR3 contains 15 residues.

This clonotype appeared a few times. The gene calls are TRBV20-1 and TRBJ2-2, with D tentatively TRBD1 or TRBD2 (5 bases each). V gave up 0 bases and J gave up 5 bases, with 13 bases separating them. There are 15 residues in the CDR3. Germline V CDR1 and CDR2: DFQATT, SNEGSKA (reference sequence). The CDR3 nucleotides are TGCAGTGCTAGAGATCGGGGCAGTGGTACCGGGGAGCTGTTTTTT. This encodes CSARDRGSGTGELFF.

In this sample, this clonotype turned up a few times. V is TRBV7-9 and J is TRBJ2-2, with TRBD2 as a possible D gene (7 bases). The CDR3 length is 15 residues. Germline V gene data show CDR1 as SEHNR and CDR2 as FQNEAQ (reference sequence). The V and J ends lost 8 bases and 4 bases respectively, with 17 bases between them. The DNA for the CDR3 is TGTGCCAGCCCCCAAGCGGGACATCTCACCGGGGAGCTGTTTTTT. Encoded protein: CASPQAGHLTGELFF.

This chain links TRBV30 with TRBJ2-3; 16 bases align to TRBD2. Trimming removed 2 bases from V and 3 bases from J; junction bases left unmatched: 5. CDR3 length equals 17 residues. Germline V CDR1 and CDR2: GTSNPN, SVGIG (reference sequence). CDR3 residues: CAWSQGLAGGPTDTQYF. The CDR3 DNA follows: TGTGCCTGGAGTCAGGGACTAGCGGGAGGGCCGACAGATACGCAGTATTTT. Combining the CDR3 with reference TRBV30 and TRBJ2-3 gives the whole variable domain SQTIHQWPATLVQPVGSPLSLECTVEGTSNPNLYWYRQAAGRGLQLLFYSVGIGQISSEVPQNLSASRPQDRQFILSSKKLLLSDSGFYLCAWSQGLAGGPTDTQYFGPGTRLTVL.

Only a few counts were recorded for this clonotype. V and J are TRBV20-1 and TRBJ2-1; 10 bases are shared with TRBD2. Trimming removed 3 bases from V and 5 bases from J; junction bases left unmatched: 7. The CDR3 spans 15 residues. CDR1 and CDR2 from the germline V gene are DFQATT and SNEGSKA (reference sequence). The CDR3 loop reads CSARNPGTSDNEQFF. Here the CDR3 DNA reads TGCAGTGCTAGGAACCCCGGGACTAGCGACAATGAGCAGTTCTTC.

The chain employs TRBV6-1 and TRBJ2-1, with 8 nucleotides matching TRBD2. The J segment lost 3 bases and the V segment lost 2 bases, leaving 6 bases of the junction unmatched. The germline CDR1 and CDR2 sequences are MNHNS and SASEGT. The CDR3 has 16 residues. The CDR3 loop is CASSEPTSAVYNEQFF. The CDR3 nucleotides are TGTGCCAGCAGTGAACCGACTAGCGCCGTCTACAATGAGCAGTTCTTC.

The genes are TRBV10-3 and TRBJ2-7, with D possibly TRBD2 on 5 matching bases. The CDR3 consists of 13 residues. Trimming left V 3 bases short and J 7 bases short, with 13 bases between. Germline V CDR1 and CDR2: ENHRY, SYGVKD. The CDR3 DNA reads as TGTGCCATCAGTGAACAGAATTCGGGGGAGCAGTACTTC. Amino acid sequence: CAISEQNSGEQYF.

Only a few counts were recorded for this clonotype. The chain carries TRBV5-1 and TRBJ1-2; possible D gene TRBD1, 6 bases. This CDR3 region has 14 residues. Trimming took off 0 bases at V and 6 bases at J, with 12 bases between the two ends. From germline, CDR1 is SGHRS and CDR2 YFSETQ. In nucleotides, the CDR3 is TGCGCCAGCAGCTTGGGACAGGCACGGGATGGCTACACCTTC. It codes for CASSLGQARDGYTF.

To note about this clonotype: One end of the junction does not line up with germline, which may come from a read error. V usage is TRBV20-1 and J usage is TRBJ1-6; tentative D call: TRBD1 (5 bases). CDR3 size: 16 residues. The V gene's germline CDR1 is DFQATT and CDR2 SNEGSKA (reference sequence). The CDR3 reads CCAPLRDWDYNSPLHF. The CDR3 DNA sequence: TGCTGTGCTCCCCTCCGGGACTGGGACTATAATTCACCCCTCCACTTT.

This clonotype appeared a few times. In nucleotides, the CDR3 is TGTGCCAGCAGATATCCGGGACTAGCGGGATTAAATGAGCAGTTCTTC. Its protein is CASRYPGLAGLNEQFF. The V gene is TRBV7-2, the J gene TRBJ2-1; 13 bases match TRBD2. CDR3 length equals 16 residues. V gave up 6 bases and J gave up 7 bases; unmatched junction bases: 9. Germline V gene sequence: CDR1 SGHTA, CDR2 FQGNSA.

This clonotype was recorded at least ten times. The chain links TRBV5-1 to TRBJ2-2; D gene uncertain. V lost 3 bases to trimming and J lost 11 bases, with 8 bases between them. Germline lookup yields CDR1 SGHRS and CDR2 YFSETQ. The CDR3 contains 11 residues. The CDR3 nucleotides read TGCGCCAGCAGCTCGCGCCTAGAGCTGTTTTTT. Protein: CASSSRLELFF.

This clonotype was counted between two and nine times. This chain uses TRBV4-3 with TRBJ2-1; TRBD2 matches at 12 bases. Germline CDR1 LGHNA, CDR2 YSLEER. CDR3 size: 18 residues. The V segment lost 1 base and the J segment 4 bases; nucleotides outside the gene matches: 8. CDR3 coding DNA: TGCGCCAGCAGCCAAGTTATTGGACTAGCGGGAAGGTACAATGAGCAGTTCTTC. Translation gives CASSQVIGLAGRYNEQFF.

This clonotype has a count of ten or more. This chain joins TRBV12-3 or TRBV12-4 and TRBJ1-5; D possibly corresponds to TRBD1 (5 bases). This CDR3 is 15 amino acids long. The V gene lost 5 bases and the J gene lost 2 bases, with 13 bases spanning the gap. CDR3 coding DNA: TGTGCCAGCAGTGGGGGGGGACTGGGCAATCAGCCCCAGCATTTT. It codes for CASSGGGLGNQPQHF.

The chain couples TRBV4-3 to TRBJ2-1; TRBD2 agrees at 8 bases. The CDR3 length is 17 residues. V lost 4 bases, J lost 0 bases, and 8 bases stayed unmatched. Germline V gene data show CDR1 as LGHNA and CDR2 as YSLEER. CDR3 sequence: CASSPWLAGSSYNEQFF. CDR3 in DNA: TGCGCCAGCAGCCCGTGGCTAGCGGGTTCCTCCTACAATGAGCAGTTCTTC.

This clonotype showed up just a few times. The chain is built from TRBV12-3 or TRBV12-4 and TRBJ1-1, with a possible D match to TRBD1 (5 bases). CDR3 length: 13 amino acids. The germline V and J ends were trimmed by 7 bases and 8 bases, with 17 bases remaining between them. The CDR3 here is CASTPGGGREAFF. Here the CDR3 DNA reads TGTGCCAGCACCCCGGGTGGGGGGAGGGAAGCTTTCTTT.

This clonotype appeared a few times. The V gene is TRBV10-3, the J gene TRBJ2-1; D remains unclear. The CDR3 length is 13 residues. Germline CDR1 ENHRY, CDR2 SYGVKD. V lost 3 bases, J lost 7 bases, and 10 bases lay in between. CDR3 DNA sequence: TGTGCCATCAGTGATTCGACATTAAATGAGCAGTTCTTC. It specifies CAISDSTLNEQFF.

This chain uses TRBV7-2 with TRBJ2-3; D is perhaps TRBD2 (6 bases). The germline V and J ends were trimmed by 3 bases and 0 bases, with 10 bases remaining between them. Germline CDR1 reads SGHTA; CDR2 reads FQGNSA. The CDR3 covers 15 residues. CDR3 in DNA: TGTGCCAGCAGCTTGGGACTCCCTAGCACAGATACGCAGTATTTT. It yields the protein CASSLGLPSTDTQYF.

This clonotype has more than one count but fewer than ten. In DNA, the CDR3 is TGTGCCAGCAGCTTGCAACAGGGCACAGATACGCAGTATTTT. The encoded protein is CASSLQQGTDTQYF. The chain has TRBV13 and TRBJ2-3; D is perhaps TRBD1 (5 bases). The germline gives CDR1 PRHDT, CDR2 FYEKMQ (reference sequence). The CDR3 is 14 amino acids. The V and J ends lost 3 bases and 1 base respectively, with 8 bases between them.

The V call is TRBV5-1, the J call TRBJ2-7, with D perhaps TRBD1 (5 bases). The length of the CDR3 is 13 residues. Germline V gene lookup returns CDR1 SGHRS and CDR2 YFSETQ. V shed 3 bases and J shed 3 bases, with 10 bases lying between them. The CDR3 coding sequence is TGCGCCAGCAGCTCACCGGACATCTACGAGCAGTACTTC. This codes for CASSSPDIYEQYF.